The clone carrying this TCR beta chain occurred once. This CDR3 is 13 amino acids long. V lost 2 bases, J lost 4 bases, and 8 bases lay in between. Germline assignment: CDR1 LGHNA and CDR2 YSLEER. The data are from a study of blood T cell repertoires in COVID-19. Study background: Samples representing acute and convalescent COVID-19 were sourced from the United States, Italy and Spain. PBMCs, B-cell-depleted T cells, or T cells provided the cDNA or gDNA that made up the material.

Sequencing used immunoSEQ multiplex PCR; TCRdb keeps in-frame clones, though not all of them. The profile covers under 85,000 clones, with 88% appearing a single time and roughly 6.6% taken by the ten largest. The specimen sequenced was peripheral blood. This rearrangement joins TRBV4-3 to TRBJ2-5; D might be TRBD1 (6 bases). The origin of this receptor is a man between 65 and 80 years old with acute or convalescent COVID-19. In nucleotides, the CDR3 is TGCGCCAGCAGCCAAACAGGGCGAGAGACCCAGTACTTC. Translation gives CASSQTGRETQYF.